The rows below give T cell receptor beta chains drawn from one sample of a study of blood T cell repertoires in COVID-19. Method: immunoSEQ multiplex PCR; TCRdb's copy keeps in-frame clones and lacks some. The data contain 230,000 or so clones, approximately 89% of them singletons. Sequenced input: peripheral blood. The receptors derive from a woman between 40 and 55 years old who had recovered from COVID-19. The CDR3 runs from the conserved cysteine through the conserved F or W. The order of the fields is D gene, clone size, V gene, J gene, CDR3 protein, CDR3 DNA. A D gene is named only where the DNA matches it firmly. Not every row has a clone size; where given, it reads once, few, many or a size class.

NA	NA	TRBV28	TRBJ1-1	CASSRGLNEAFF	TGTGCCAGCAGTCGCGGCCTCAATGAGGCTTTCTTT
NA	NA	TRBV6-2/TRBV6-3	TRBJ1-5	CASSHWPGKYSNQPQHF	TGTGCCAGCAGTCACTGGCCAGGGAAGTATAGCAATCAGCCCCAGCATTTT
NA	NA	TRBV12-3/TRBV12-4	TRBJ2-5	CASSGEDETQYF	TGTGCCAGCAGTGGGGAGGATGAGACCCAGTACTTC
TRBD1	NA	TRBV24-1	TRBJ1-1	CATSGVGTGGANTEAFF	TGTGCCACCAGTGGGGTCGGGACAGGGGGTGCGAACACTGAAGCTTTCTTT
TRBD1	NA	TRBV28	TRBJ2-2	CASSRGQGNTGELFF	TGTGCCAGCAGTAGGGGACAGGGTAACACCGGGGAGCTGTTTTTT
TRBD1	NA	TRBV3-1/TRBV3-2	TRBJ2-1	CASSLPGQPYNEQFF	TGTGCCAGCAGCCTACCGGGACAGCCCTACAATGAGCAGTTCTTC
NA	NA	TRBV9	TRBJ1-6	CASSVAGQLNSPLHF	TGTGCCAGCAGCGTAGCCGGACAGTTGAATTCACCCCTCCACTTT
TRBD1	NA	TRBV4-1	TRBJ2-3	CASSQDGTGSDTQYF	TGCGCCAGCAGCCAAGATGGGACAGGATCAGATACGCAGTATTTT
NA	NA	TRBV4-3	TRBJ2-1	CASSQDLVEEQFF	TGCGCCAGCAGCCAAGATCTTGTAGAGGAGCAGTTCTTC
NA	NA	TRBV5-1	TRBJ1-5	CASSLVAGANQPQHF	TGCGCCAGCAGCTTGGTAGCAGGGGCCAATCAGCCCCAGCATTTT
NA	NA	TRBV10-2	TRBJ1-6	CASSPGTRYSPLHF	TGCGCCAGCAGCCCGGGAACCAGGTACTCACCCCTCCACTTT
TRBD2	NA	TRBV5-4	TRBJ2-2	CASSLALAGGKGELFF	TGTGCCAGCAGCTTGGCCCTAGCGGGGGGGAAAGGGGAGCTGTTTTTT
NA	NA	TRBV28	TRBJ1-2	CASRLGDGNYGYTF	TGTGCCAGCAGACTCGGAGACGGGAACTATGGCTACACCTTC
NA	NA	TRBV28	TRBJ2-6	CSTCQGTGANVLTF	TGTTCCACATGCCAGGGCACTGGGGCCAACGTCCTGACTTTC
NA	NA	TRBV4-3	TRBJ2-1	CASSQELWEAGEQFF	TGCGCCAGCAGCCAAGAATTGTGGGAGGCGGGGGAGCAGTTCTTC
TRBD2	once	TRBV27	TRBJ2-1	CASSISGGAHNEQFF	TGTGCCAGCAGTATTAGCGGGGGGGCACACAATGAGCAGTTCTTC
NA	few	TRBV6-2/TRBV6-3	TRBJ1-1	CASSYHQGTNTEAFF	TGTGCCAGCAGTTACCACCAGGGTACGAACACTGAAGCTTTCTTT
TRBD1	NA	TRBV19	TRBJ2-5	CAASDRGRETQYF	TGTGCCGCATCAGACAGGGGTAGGGAGACCCAGTACTTC
NA	NA	TRBV24-1	TRBJ2-3	CATSETDKSTDTQYF	TGTGCCACCAGTGAGACGGACAAATCAACAGATACGCAGTATTTT
TRBD1	NA	TRBV5-1	TRBJ1-2	CASSLASQGVSGYTF	TGCGCCAGCAGCTTGGCCAGTCAGGGGGTGAGCGGCTACACCTTC
NA	NA	TRBV19	TRBJ2-5	CASTGVLEEKTQYF	TGTGCCAGTACCGGGGTCCTCGAGGAGAAGACCCAGTACTTC
NA	NA	TRBV6-5	TRBJ1-6	CASSYPSRGYNSPLHF	TGTGCCAGCAGTTACCCAAGTAGAGGGTATAATTCACCCCTCCACTTT
NA	few	TRBV21-1	TRBJ1-5	CASSTTDSNQPQHF	TGTGCCAGCAGCACGACAGATAGCAATCAGCCCCAGCATTTT
NA	NA	TRBV5-1	TRBJ2-2	CASSLALALPGELFF	TGCGCCAGCAGCCTGGCACTAGCCTTGCCCGGGGAGCTGTTTTTT
NA	NA	TRBV12-3/TRBV12-4	TRBJ1-1	CASSFSPGTEAFF	TGTGCCAGCAGTTTTAGTCCGGGAACTGAAGCTTTCTTT
NA	NA	TRBV2	TRBJ1-2	CASSLTPTNYGYTF	TGTGCCAGCAGTTTGACACCCACTAACTATGGCTACACCTTC
NA	once	TRBV30	TRBJ1-1	CAWRKDRMNTEAFF	TGTGCCTGGAGAAAAGACAGAATGAACACTGAAGCTTTCTTT
TRBD1	NA	TRBV7-9	TRBJ2-1	CASNRDRDYNEQFF	TGTGCCAGCAACCGGGACAGGGATTACAATGAGCAGTTCTTC
NA	NA	TRBV2	TRBJ2-1	CASSYTTDEQFF	TGTGCCAGCAGTTACACTACCGATGAGCAGTTCTTC
NA	NA	TRBV28	TRBJ1-1	CASSLPGITEAFF	TGTGCCAGCAGTTTACCAGGGATCACTGAAGCTTTCTTT
NA	NA	TRBV2	TRBJ2-5	CASSEWDFQETQYF	TGTGCCAGCAGTGAATGGGACTTTCAAGAGACCCAGTACTTC
TRBD1	NA	TRBV3-1/TRBV3-2	TRBJ1-2	CASSHGQGRGYTF	TGTGCCAGCAGCCACGGACAGGGGAGAGGCTACACCTTC
TRBD1	NA	TRBV6-5	TRBJ2-2	CASSTGQAGGELFF	TGTGCCAGCAGTACGGGACAGGCCGGCGGGGAGCTGTTTTTT
NA	few	TRBV19	TRBJ1-5	CASSIQGDQPQHF	TGTGCCAGTAGTATCCAAGGGGATCAGCCCCAGCATTTT
TRBD1	NA	TRBV11-3	TRBJ1-5	CASSLGQGPNQPQHF	TGTGCCAGCAGCTTGGGACAGGGGCCCAATCAGCCCCAGCATTTT
TRBD1	NA	TRBV5-5	TRBJ2-3	CASSSTGLPATDTQYF	TGTGCCAGCAGCTCGACAGGGCTGCCTGCAACAGATACGCAGTATTTT
TRBD1	NA	TRBV19	TRBJ1-2	CASSRRTGPGYTF	TGTGCCAGTAGTAGACGGACAGGGCCTGGCTACACCTTC
NA	NA	TRBV6-1	TRBJ2-1	CASSEMGGWYNEQFF	TGTGCCAGCAGTGAAATGGGGGGATGGTACAATGAGCAGTTCTTC
TRBD2	NA	TRBV29-1	TRBJ2-3	CSADGLAGAVPDTQYF	TGCAGCGCCGACGGACTAGCGGGAGCGGTCCCAGATACGCAGTATTTT
TRBD2	NA	TRBV2	TRBJ2-3	CASSIDIAGSTDTQYF	TGTGCCAGCAGTATAGATATAGCGGGAAGCACAGATACGCAGTATTTT
TRBD1	NA	TRBV5-6	TRBJ2-2	CASSLTLDRATGELFF	TGTGCCAGCAGCCTGACCTTAGACAGGGCTACCGGGGAGCTGTTTTTT
NA	NA	TRBV7-9	TRBJ2-2	CASSLVLGTGELFF	TGTGCCAGCAGCTTAGTCCTAGGCACCGGGGAGCTGTTTTTT
NA	NA	TRBV7-9	TRBJ2-3	CASSPVAGSTDTQYF	TGTGCCAGCAGCCCCGTCGCCGGTAGCACAGATACGCAGTATTTT
NA	few	TRBV12-3/TRBV12-4	TRBJ2-1	CASSNGRYNEQFF	TGTGCCAGCAGTAACGGTCGGTACAATGAGCAGTTCTTC
TRBD1	NA	TRBV4-3	TRBJ1-2	CASSQDRQGFGDYGYTF	TGCGCCAGCAGCCAAGATCGACAGGGGTTCGGGGACTATGGCTACACCTTC
NA	NA	TRBV6-5	TRBJ1-4	CASTENPPTNEKLFF	TGTGCCAGCACCGAGAACCCTCCAACTAATGAAAAACTGTTTTTT
TRBD1	NA	TRBV4-1	TRBJ2-2	CASSQDVNRDRGGGELFF	TGCGCCAGCAGCCAAGACGTAAATCGGGACAGGGGAGGCGGGGAGCTGTTTTTT
NA	NA	TRBV6-5	TRBJ2-5	CASSYGEEETQYF	TGTGCCAGCAGTTATGGAGAGGAAGAGACCCAGTACTTC
NA	NA	TRBV21-1	TRBJ1-6	CASSIVDLNSPLHF	TGTGCCAGCAGCATTGTGGACTTAAATTCACCCCTCCACTTT
NA	NA	TRBV3-1/TRBV3-2	TRBJ2-7	CASSLTPGSYYEQYF	TGTGCCAGCAGCTTGACTCCGGGATCCTACTACGAGCAGTACTTC
NA	NA	TRBV19	TRBJ1-6	CASRLGRVQEALHF	TGTGCCAGTAGATTGGGGAGGGTCCAGGAAGCCCTCCACTTT
NA	few	TRBV11-2	TRBJ2-2	CASSLTDTGELFF	TGTGCCAGCAGCTTAACAGACACCGGGGAGCTGTTTTTT
TRBD2	NA	TRBV18	TRBJ2-1	CASSPPGGNEQFF	TGTGCCAGCTCACCACCGGGGGGGAATGAGCAGTTCTTC